This section outlines one TCR beta chain sequence together with its context. Its antigen remains unidentified. This specimen belongs to a study of post-analysis software for immune sequencing data. Unique molecular identifiers featured in each of the TCR beta cDNA libraries. TCRdb ran MiXCR on the PCR reads and lists one entry per CDR3 protein. This sample has 450,000 to 700,000 distinct CDR3 sequences, with 44% found just once. V shed 1 base and J 2 bases; nucleotides not matched to a gene: 5. CDR1 and CDR2 from the germline V gene are DFQATT and SNEGSKA (reference sequence). The CDR3 extends over 16 amino acids. Study-wide results and limits: Pronounced co-clustering by F measure was evident among identically batched samples. Relative to controls, patients with multiple sclerosis showed significantly lower normalized Chao1 diversity. TRBV5-6, TRBV5-1 and TRBV20-1 belonged to a set of about five TRBV segments that were more frequent in patients than controls.

The receptor was isolated from a girl aged 5-17 years with multiple sclerosis. The chain employs TRBV20-1 and TRBJ2-4, with 10 bases lining up with TRBD2. Sequenced sample: blood. DNA for the CDR3: TGCAGTGCTAGAGTGGAGCGGGGGGGAACCAAAAACATTCAGTACTTC. It codes for CSARVERGGTKNIQYF.